Shown below are 5 T cell receptor beta chains from a single sample sequenced in a study of molecular identifiers for immune sequencing clone quantification. TCRdb re-called the PCR reads through MiXCR, storing one row per CDR3 protein. The table records 60,000 to 70,000 distinct CDR3 sequences, 15% to 20% of them present only once. The sequenced sample consisted of naive CD8+ T cells from blood, with Jurkat cell RNA spiked in. Subset defined: FACS-sorted CD8+CD4-CCR7+CD45RA+ naive T cells. The origin of the receptors is a human donor in good health. Some libraries in this study had Jurkat cell RNA spiked in.

This clonotype has a count of ten or more. The V call is TRBV4-3, the J call TRBJ2-7, with D possibly TRBD2 on 6 matching bases. The V and J ends lost 0 bases and 2 bases respectively, with 8 bases between them. Germline CDR1 is LGHNA and CDR2 is YSLEER. The CDR3 spans 14 residues. The CDR3 sequence: CASSQDSGAYEQYF. The CDR3 DNA follows: TGCGCCAGCAGCCAAGACTCGGGGGCCTACGAGCAGTACTTC.

This clonotype was observed at least ten times. The chain has TRBV9 and TRBJ2-7, with no clear D. V shed 4 bases and J shed 5 bases, with 22 bases lying between them. CDR1 and CDR2 (germline): SGDLS, YYNGEE. This CDR3 spans 16 amino acids. CDR3 in DNA: TGTGCCAGCAGCTTCCCGACCGGGTCTCGGGTCCACGAGCAGTACTTC. It translates to CASSFPTGSRVHEQYF.

V gene TRBV29-1 combines with J gene TRBJ1-2, with no clear D. V was trimmed by 0 bases and J by 2 bases, leaving 10 bases between them. This CDR3 comprises 14 residues. CDR1 is SQVTM and CDR2 is ANQGSEA in the germline V gene. In DNA, the CDR3 is TGCAGCGTTGAAGATGAATCACAGAACTATGGCTACACCTTC. Translating it yields CSVEDESQNYGYTF.

This clonotype was recorded many times. The rearrangement links TRBV6-2 or TRBV6-3 to TRBJ2-2, with TRBD2 as a possible D gene (6 bases). V was cut by 7 bases and J by 6 bases, with 18 bases left in between. Looked up from germline, CDR1 is MNHEY and CDR2 is SVGEGT. CDR3 length equals 15 residues. The CDR3 sequence: CASTPSGRSAGELFF. The CDR3 DNA reads TGTGCCAGCACCCCCTCGGGGAGGTCGGCCGGGGAGCTGTTTTTT.

The table lists this clonotype with many counts. The chain uses TRBV7-9 and TRBJ2-3, with D perhaps matching TRBD1 (5 bases). From germline, CDR1 is SEHNR and CDR2 FQNEAQ (reference sequence). This CDR3 is built from 14 residues. V lost 5 bases to trimming and J lost 2 bases, with 11 bases between them. The CDR3 DNA reads TGTGCCAGCAGCGGGGCAGTACCCACAGATACGCAGTATTTT. It translates to CASSGAVPTDTQYF.